This T cell receptor (beta chain) is drawn from a study of shared clonotypes between healthy human individuals. Whole-study findings and limits: Clonotypes shared by all four sorted-subset donors had higher generation probabilities than non-shared clonotypes.

A remark on this clone: The antigen is unknown.

The study enrolled healthy HIV-negative adults without recent acute infections or vaccinations as donors. Only Caucasian adults living in Nashville, Tennessee served as donors. The CDR3 is 14 amino acids. CDR1 MNHNS and CDR2 SASEGT come from the germline V gene. With V trimmed by 6 bases and J by 9 bases, 11 bases remained unmatched. Some clones are missing from TCRdb's copy, which holds only in-frame ones; the method was immunoSEQ multiplex PCR. The sample has roughly 700,000 clones, roughly 87% seen once; the top ten hold around a third. This chain links TRBV6-1 with TRBJ1-1, with 9 bases lining up with TRBD1. The receptor's source is a man aged 18 to 29 in good health. Some clones in this sample may be carry-over from other donors' samples. Sequencing input: memory CD8+ T cells from PBMCs. Subset in this sample: CD45RO+ cells pooled with CCR7-negative TemRA cells. The CDR3 bases are TGTGCCAGCAGCGGCGGACAGGGGACTGGGAAAGCTTTCTTT. Protein sequence: CASSGGQGTGKAFF.